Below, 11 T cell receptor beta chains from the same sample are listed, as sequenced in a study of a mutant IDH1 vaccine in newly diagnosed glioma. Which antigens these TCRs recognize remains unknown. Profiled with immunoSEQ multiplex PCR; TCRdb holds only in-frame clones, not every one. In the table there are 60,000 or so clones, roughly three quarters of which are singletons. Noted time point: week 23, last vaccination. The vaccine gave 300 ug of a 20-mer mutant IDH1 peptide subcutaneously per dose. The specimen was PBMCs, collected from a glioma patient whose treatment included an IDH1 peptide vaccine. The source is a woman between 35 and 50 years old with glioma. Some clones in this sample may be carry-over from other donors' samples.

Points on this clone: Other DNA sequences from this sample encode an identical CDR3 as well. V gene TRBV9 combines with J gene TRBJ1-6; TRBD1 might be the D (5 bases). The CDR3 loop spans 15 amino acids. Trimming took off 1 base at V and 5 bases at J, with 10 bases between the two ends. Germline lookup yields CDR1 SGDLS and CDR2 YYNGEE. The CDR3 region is CASSVLGGDNSPLHF. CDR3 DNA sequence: TGTGCCAGCAGCGTATTGGGGGGAGATAATTCACCCCTCCACTTT.

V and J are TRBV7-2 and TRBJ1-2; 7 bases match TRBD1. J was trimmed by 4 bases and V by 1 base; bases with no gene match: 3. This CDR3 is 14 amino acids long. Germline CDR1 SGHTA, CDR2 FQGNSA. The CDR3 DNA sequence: TGTGCCAGCAGCTTAGAAAGGGGGCGCTATGGCTACACCTTC. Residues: CASSLERGRYGYTF.

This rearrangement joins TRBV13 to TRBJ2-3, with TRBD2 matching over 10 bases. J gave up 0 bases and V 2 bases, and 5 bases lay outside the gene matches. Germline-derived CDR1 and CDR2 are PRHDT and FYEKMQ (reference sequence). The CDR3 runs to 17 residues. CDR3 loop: CASSLKSGGGSTDTQYF. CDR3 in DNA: TGTGCCAGCAGCTTAAAAAGCGGGGGGGGTAGCACAGATACGCAGTATTTT.

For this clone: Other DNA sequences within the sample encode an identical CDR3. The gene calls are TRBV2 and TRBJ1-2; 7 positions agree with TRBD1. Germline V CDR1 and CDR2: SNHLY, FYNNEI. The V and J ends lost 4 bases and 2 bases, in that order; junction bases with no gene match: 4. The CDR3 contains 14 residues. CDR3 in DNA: TGTGCCAGCAGTGGACAGGGTAGGAACTATGGCTACACCTTC. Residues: CASSGQGRNYGYTF.

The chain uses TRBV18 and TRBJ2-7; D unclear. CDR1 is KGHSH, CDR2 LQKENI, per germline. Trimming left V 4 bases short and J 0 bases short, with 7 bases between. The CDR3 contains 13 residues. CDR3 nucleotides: TGTGCCAGCTCACAAAGGAGCTCCTACGAGCAGTACTTC. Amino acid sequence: CASSQRSSYEQYF.

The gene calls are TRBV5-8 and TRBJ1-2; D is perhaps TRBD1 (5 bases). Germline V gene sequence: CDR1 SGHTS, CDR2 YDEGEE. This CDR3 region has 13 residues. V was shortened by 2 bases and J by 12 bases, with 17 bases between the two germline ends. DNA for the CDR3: TGTGCCAGCAGCTTTCTGGACAATCGTGGAAACACCTTC. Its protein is CASSFLDNRGNTF.

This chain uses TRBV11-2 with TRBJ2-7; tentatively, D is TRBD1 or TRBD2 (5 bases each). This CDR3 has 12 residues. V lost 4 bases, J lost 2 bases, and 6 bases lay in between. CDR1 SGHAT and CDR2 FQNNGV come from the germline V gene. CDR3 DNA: TGTGCCAGCAGCTGGGGGACCTACGAGCAGTACTTC. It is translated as CASSWGTYEQYF.

In DNA form, the CDR3 reads TGTGCCAGTAGTGGGGAGGCAGGGCGACTGTGGACCGGGGAGCTGTTTTTT. Its protein product is CASSGEAGRLWTGELFF. This chain connects TRBV19 to TRBJ2-2, with D tentatively TRBD2 (6 bases). This CDR3 spans 17 amino acids. CDR1 is LNHDA, CDR2 SQIVND, per germline (reference sequence). Trimming took off 5 bases at V and 5 bases at J, with 21 bases between the two ends.

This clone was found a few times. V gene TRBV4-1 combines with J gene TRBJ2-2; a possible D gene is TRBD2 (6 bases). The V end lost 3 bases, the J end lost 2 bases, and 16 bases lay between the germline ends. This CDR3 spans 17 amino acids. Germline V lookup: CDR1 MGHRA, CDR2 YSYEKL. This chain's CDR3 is CASSHPSAGPNTGELFF. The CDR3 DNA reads TGCGCCAGCAGCCATCCCTCCGCGGGACCTAACACCGGGGAGCTGTTTTTT.

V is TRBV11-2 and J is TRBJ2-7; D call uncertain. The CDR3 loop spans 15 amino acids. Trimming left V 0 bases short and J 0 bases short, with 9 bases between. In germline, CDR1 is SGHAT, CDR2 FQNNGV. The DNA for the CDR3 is TGTGCCAGCAGCTTAGACAGCGTCAGCTCCTACGAGCAGTACTTC. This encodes CASSLDSVSSYEQYF.

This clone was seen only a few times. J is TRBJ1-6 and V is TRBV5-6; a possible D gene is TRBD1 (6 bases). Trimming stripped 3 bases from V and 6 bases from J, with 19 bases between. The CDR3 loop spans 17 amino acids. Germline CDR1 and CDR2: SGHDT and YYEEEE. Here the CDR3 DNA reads TGTGCCAGCAGCTCCTTGCTCAACAGGGACTCTAATTCACCCCTCCACTTT. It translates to CASSSLLNRDSNSPLHF. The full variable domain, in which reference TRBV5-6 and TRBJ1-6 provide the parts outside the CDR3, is DAGVTQSPTHLIKTRGQQVTLRCSPKSGHDTVSWYQQALGQGPQFIFQYYEEEERQRGNFPDRFSGHQFPNYSSELNVNALLLGDSALYLCASSSLLNRDSNSPLHFGNGTRLTVT.